This T cell receptor (beta chain) was recorded in a study of sequential checkpoint blockade in melanoma. Study overall: Randomization was 1:1 between first-line nivolumab→ipilimumab and ipilimumab→nivolumab. Each arm's sequence ended with maintenance nivolumab.

Profiled with immunoSEQ multiplex PCR; TCRdb holds only in-frame clones, not every one. The profile shows about 20,000 clones, approximately 73% of them singletons. Treatment noted: randomized to nivolumab then ipilimumab (arm A) or the reverse (arm B). From thawed PBMCs, live CD3+CD8+ cells negative for CD19 and CD56 were sorted. Here the sequenced sample was CD8+ T cells sorted from blood (inferred from file names), taken from a patient given nivolumab and ipilimumab in sequence. The source of this sequence is a human donor with melanoma.

In DNA, the CDR3 is TGCGCCAGCATTAGCGGGACCGGTCGTACCCAGTACTTC. It yields the protein CASISGTGRTQYF. The V gene is TRBV5-1, the J gene TRBJ2-5; 8 bases map to TRBD2. Germline values: CDR1 SGHRS, CDR2 YFSETQ. The CDR3 is 13 residues long. The ends lost 6 bases at V and 8 bases at J; junction bases unmatched: 9.